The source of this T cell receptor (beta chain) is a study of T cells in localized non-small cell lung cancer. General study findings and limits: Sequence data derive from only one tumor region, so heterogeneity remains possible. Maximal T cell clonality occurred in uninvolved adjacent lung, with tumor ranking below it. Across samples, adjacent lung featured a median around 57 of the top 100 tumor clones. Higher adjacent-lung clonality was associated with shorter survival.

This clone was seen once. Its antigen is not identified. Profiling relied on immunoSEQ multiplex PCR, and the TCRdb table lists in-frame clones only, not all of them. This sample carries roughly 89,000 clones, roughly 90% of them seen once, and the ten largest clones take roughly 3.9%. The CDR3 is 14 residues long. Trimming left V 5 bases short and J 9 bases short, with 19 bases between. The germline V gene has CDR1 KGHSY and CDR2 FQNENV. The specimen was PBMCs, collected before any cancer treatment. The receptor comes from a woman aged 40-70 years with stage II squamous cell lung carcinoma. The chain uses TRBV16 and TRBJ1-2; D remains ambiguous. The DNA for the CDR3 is TGTGCCAGCAGCAGGGTATCAGACGGCTGGAGCTACACCTTC. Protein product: CASSRVSDGWSYTF.